This passage covers 22 T cell receptor beta chains from one sample sequenced in a study of blood T cell repertoires in COVID-19. Some clones are missing from TCRdb's copy, which holds only in-frame ones; the method was immunoSEQ multiplex PCR. The data show about 76,000 clones, with approximately 86% seen just once and 15% to 20% held by the top ten. The sequencing input was peripheral blood. These receptors originate from a human donor in a cohort sampled during active COVID-19.

The V call is TRBV28, the J call TRBJ1-2; D might be TRBD1 (6 bases). V lost 11 bases to trimming and J lost 2 bases, with 12 bases between them. CDR1 is MDHEN, CDR2 SYDVKM, per germline. The CDR3 is made up of 12 amino acids. In DNA, the CDR3 is TGTGCCTCTAAGGGGGTAAACTATGGCTACACCTTC. Its translation: CASKGVNYGYTF.

V gene TRBV11-2 combines with J gene TRBJ1-1; D unclear. With 5 bases removed from V and 5 bases from J, the gap between germline ends came to 6 bases. The CDR3 totals 11 residues. Germline CDR1 SGHAT, CDR2 FQNNGV. CDR3: CASSPRTEAFF. CDR3 DNA sequence: TGTGCCAGCAGCCCTCGGACTGAAGCTTTCTTT.

The chain employs TRBV19 and TRBJ1-1; possible D gene TRBD1, 5 bases. The V end lost 3 bases, the J end lost 3 bases, and 11 bases lay between the germline ends. This CDR3 has 14 amino acids. Germline values: CDR1 LNHDA, CDR2 SQIVND (reference sequence). This CDR3 reads CASSIKSGYTEAFF. The CDR3, as DNA: TGTGCCAGTAGTATCAAGTCAGGGTACACTGAAGCTTTCTTT.

A few counts support this clone. This chain links TRBV7-9 with TRBJ2-1; the match to TRBD1 covers 9 bases. With 4 bases clipped from V and 2 bases from J, the junction kept 6 bases outside the gene matches. The CDR3 is 16 residues long. CDR1 and CDR2 (germline): SEHNR, FQNEAQ (reference sequence). Here the CDR3 DNA reads TGTGCCAGCAGCTCCAAGACAGGGGGTGCCTACAATGAGCAGTTCTTC. Translated, it gives CASSSKTGGAYNEQFF.

J is TRBJ2-1 and V is TRBV7-9, with D perhaps matching TRBD2 (5 bases). In germline, CDR1 is SEHNR, CDR2 FQNEAQ (reference sequence). Trimming pared 4 bases from V and 5 bases from J, leaving 12 bases between. The CDR3 is 14 residues long. CDR3 nucleotide sequence: TGTGCCAGCAGCTGGGGAGTACCGAACAATGAGCAGTTCTTC. Translating gives CASSWGVPNNEQFF.

The rearrangement uses TRBV2 and TRBJ2-2; 10 bases fit TRBD2. The CDR3 length is 14 residues. Unmatched junction bases numbered 2, after V lost 2 bases and J lost 8 bases. Per germline, CDR1 SNHLY and CDR2 FYNNEI. CDR3 loop: CASSEQTSGGELFF. The CDR3 DNA is TGTGCCAGCAGTGAACAGACTAGCGGGGGGGAGCTGTTTTTT.

The chain is built from TRBV5-1 and TRBJ2-1; perhaps TRBD1 as D (5 bases). Germline CDR1 and CDR2: SGHRS and YFSETQ. CDR3 length: 15 residues. Trimming left V 0 bases short and J 2 bases short, with 9 bases between. In DNA form, the CDR3 reads TGCGCCAGCAGCTTGGATCAGGGCCCCTACAATGAGCAGTTCTTC. Amino acid sequence: CASSLDQGPYNEQFF.

The table lists this clone with a few counts. The chain joins TRBV27 to TRBJ2-7; the match to TRBD2 covers 16 bases. Trimming cost V 6 bases and J 5 bases; bases outside gene matches: 4. Per germline, CDR1 MNHEY and CDR2 SMNVEV (reference sequence). This CDR3 has 15 amino acids. DNA of the CDR3: TGTGCCAGCAGGTTGGGACTAGCGGGAGGGGACGAGCAGTACTTC. Translating it yields CASRLGLAGGDEQYF.

This clone was seen a single time. This sequence joins TRBV5-8 and TRBJ1-3; TRBD1 agrees at 8 bases. This CDR3 has 14 amino acids. V was clipped by 4 bases and J by 3 bases; unmatched bases: 3. Germline V gene data show CDR1 as SGHTS and CDR2 as YDEGEE. The CDR3, as DNA: TGTGCCAGCAGCCTTGACAGGGGTGGAAACACCATATATTTT. It codes for CASSLDRGGNTIYF.

The rearrangement links TRBV7-3 to TRBJ2-1; D is ambiguous. V was pared by 2 bases and J by 5 bases, with 4 bases between. Germline CDR1 is SGHTA and CDR2 is FQGTGA. The CDR3 is 12 residues long. The CDR3 DNA reads TGTGCCAGCAGCTTATCTGACAATGAGCAGTTCTTC. It translates to CASSLSDNEQFF.

The chain employs TRBV14 and TRBJ2-7; 7 positions agree with TRBD1. In germline, CDR1 is SGHDN, CDR2 FVKESK. This CDR3 contains 13 residues. The trim removed 4 bases at V and 3 bases at J, leaving 3 bases unmatched. The CDR3 loop is CASSPGQVYEQYF. CDR3 nucleotides: TGTGCCAGCAGCCCCGGACAGGTCTACGAGCAGTACTTC.

V and J are TRBV27 and TRBJ1-1; unclear D gene. CDR3 length: 13 residues. Looked up from germline, CDR1 is MNHEY and CDR2 is SMNVEV (reference sequence). V was pared by 2 bases and J by 5 bases, with 9 bases between. This CDR3 reads CASSLSLGTEAFF. CDR3 DNA sequence: TGTGCCAGCAGTTTAAGTCTCGGGACTGAAGCTTTCTTT.

This clone was detected only a few times. V is TRBV28 and J is TRBJ1-2; tentative D call: TRBD1 (5 bases). The CDR3 is made up of 13 amino acids. Germline CDR1 MDHEN, CDR2 SYDVKM. V was trimmed by 5 bases and J by 4 bases, leaving 11 bases between them. The CDR3 nucleotides read TGTGCCAGCAGTCCCGGAAGGGGCTATGGCTACACCTTC. It encodes CASSPGRGYGYTF.

This chain uses TRBV10-1 with TRBJ2-3; 12 nucleotides match TRBD2. Germline V gives CDR1 WNHNN, CDR2 SYGVQD (reference sequence). With 0 bases clipped from V and 3 bases from J, the junction kept 1 base outside the gene matches. CDR3 size: 16 residues. The CDR3: CASSESLAGGTDTQYF. The CDR3 DNA sequence: TGCGCCAGCAGTGAGTCGCTAGCGGGAGGGACAGATACGCAGTATTTT.

The gene calls are TRBV19 and TRBJ1-6; maybe TRBD1 (6 bases). The CDR3 has 15 residues. With 5 bases removed from V and 5 bases from J, the gap between germline ends came to 13 bases. The germline V gene has CDR1 LNHDA and CDR2 SQIVND (reference sequence). In DNA form, the CDR3 reads TGTGCCAGTAGTCGAAGGACAGTAGATAATTCACCCCTCCACTTT. This sequence encodes CASSRRTVDNSPLHF.

The V and J genes are TRBV7-3 and TRBJ2-1; 10 bases agree with TRBD2. Germline V gene sequence: CDR1 SGHTA, CDR2 FQGTGA. J lost 0 bases, V lost 5 bases, and 19 bases had no gene match. The CDR3 runs 21 residues. The CDR3 nucleotides read TGTGCCAGCAGCGCCTTGGGAGTGGTTAGCGGGAGGCTGAGCTCCTACAATGAGCAGTTCTTC. This translates into CASSALGVVSGRLSSYNEQFF.

This chain links TRBV7-9 with TRBJ1-1; TRBD1 matches at 7 bases. J lost 4 bases, V lost 5 bases, and 16 bases had no gene match. Germline V lookup: CDR1 SEHNR, CDR2 FQNEAQ (reference sequence). The CDR3 is 17 amino acids. CDR3: CASSQGGNSYPRTEAFF. In DNA form, the CDR3 reads TGTGCCAGCAGCCAAGGGGGCAACAGCTACCCACGCACTGAAGCTTTCTTT. Full variable domain (remainder filled in from reference TRBV7-9 and TRBJ1-1): DTGVSQNPRHKITKRGQNVTFRCDPISEHNRLYWYRQTLGQGPEFLTYFQNEAQLEKSRLLSDRFSAERPKGSFSTLEIQRTEQGDSAMYLCASSQGGNSYPRTEAFFGQGTRLTVV.

The sample holds a few counts of this clone. J is TRBJ2-7 and V is TRBV28; 7 nucleotides match TRBD1. J lost 9 bases, V lost 5 bases, and 7 bases had no gene match. The CDR3 contains 12 residues. CDR1 and CDR2 from the germline V gene are MDHEN and SYDVKM. The CDR3 DNA follows: TGTGCCAGCAGTCAGAGACAGGGATGGCAGTACTTC. Translating gives CASSQRQGWQYF.

The chain couples TRBV18 to TRBJ1-4, with 7 nucleotides matching TRBD1. The CDR3 is made up of 16 amino acids. The V and J ends lost 1 base and 4 bases, in that order; junction bases with no gene match: 6. Germline CDR1 is KGHSH and CDR2 is LQKENI. This chain's CDR3 is CASSPQGGLNNEKLFF. The CDR3 DNA is TGTGCCAGCTCACCACAAGGGGGCCTGAATAATGAAAAACTGTTTTTT.

The rearrangement uses TRBV7-2 and TRBJ1-2; TRBD1 aligns across 9 bases. J was trimmed by 8 bases and V by 5 bases; bases with no gene match: 9. Germline CDR1 is SGHTA and CDR2 is FQGNSA. This CDR3 is 14 amino acids long. CDR3 coding DNA: TGTGCCAGCAGCCGCTGGACAGGGGCGGAGGGCTACACCTTC. It translates to CASSRWTGAEGYTF.

V gene TRBV27 combines with J gene TRBJ2-7, with TRBD1 as a possible D gene (6 bases). V gave up 10 bases and J gave up 7 bases, with 17 bases separating them. This CDR3 spans 12 amino acids. The germline V gene encodes CDR1 MNHEY and CDR2 SMNVEV (reference sequence). CDR3 sequence (DNA): TGTGCCACCTGGGACACGGTCTGGGAGCAGTACTTC. Its protein is CATWDTVWEQYF.

This clone was observed a handful of times. V and J are TRBV30 and TRBJ1-5, with a tentative D call TRBD1 (5 bases). Trimming shortened V by 0 bases and J by 5 bases, and 8 bases separated the two germline ends. The germline gives CDR1 GTSNPN, CDR2 SVGIG (reference sequence). This CDR3 is 13 amino acids long. In DNA form, the CDR3 reads TGTGCCTGGAGTGTGCAGGGCCATCAGCCCCAGCATTTT. It encodes CAWSVQGHQPQHF.